This T cell receptor beta chain was profiled in a study of T cell repertoires in cytomegalovirus infection (dated by TCRdb to between 2018 and 2020). About the investigation overall: Recently identified HLA-C-restricted CMV epitopes, whose presentation resists viral immunomodulation, were targeted by peptide stimulations together with well-studied HLA-B-restricted epitopes. Because public TCR beta signatures pointed to carriage of CMV infection together with the matching HLA type, the HLA type of each donor mattered for the analysis. Beyond this particular receptor, the publication reports: Cumulative frequency of public TCR beta family members discriminated carriers of CMV infection plus the relevant HLA type in this cohort and an independent 352-donor cohort. The ex vivo response was dominated by HLA-C-restricted CMV-specific TCR beta clonotypes, which also provided the single most frequent clonotype in two of eight donors.

Sequenced using an Illumina HiSeq 1500. The public reads were run again by TCRdb, first through fastp at Q25 and then through MiXCR, and only productive beta chains were kept. Each entry is one CDR3 protein sequence, shown with its most common DNA and genes. The sample records 45,000 to 60,000 distinct CDR3 sequences, around 18% of which are singletons. 64% of the sample is taken by the ten largest. This clonotype was found a few times. Its antigen remains undetermined. Base quality data are lacking; no much larger clone is found one base away. The treatment or condition label, read with the paper, signifies: in vitro stimulation with specific CMV peptide epitopes to enrich CMV-specific T cells. From the cysteine up to the phenylalanine, the CDR3 has a length of 14 residues. Kept here is only the CDR3 DNA, which spans 42 bases and is read in frame from base 1. At the junction V is shortened by 0 bases and J by 5 bases, with 11 bases in between. CDR1 is given as LGHNA and CDR2 as YSLEER, both from the germline V gene.

The sample consisted of CD8+ T cells from cultured PBMCs, taken from culture after CMV antigen stimulation. The sequence was obtained from a human donor in good health (CMV status not recorded). Some clones in this sample may be carry-over from other donors' samples. Here the chain combines TRBV4-3 and TRBJ2-7; too little of a D gene remains to name it. The nucleotide sequence is given as TGCGCCAGCAGCCAAGATCTTTTTCGGGACGAGCAGTACTTC. It encodes CASSQDLFRDEQYF.